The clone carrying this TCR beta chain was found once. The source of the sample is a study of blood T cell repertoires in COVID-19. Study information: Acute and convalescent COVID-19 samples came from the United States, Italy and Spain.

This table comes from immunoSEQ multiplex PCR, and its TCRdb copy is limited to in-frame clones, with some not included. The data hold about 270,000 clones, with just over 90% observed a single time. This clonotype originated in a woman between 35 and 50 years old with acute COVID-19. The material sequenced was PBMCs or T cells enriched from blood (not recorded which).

The CDR3, as DNA: TGTGCCAGCAGTGCGTCCGGGATTGGTACGCAGTATTTT. Translating it yields CASSASGIGTQYF. The chain carries TRBV2 and TRBJ2-3; D might be TRBD2 (5 bases). Germline V gives CDR1 SNHLY, CDR2 FYNNEI. V gave up 4 bases and J gave up 8 bases, with 13 bases separating them. CDR3 size: 13 residues.